Given below is one TCR beta chain in context. This record comes from a study of T cell responses to AZD1222 COVID-19 vaccine. TCRdb's copy holds only in-frame clones and misses some; the assay was immunoSEQ multiplex PCR. Found here are some 130,000 clones, 92% of them singletons; the top ten hold 3% to 4%. The J segment lost 10 bases and the V segment lost 4 bases, leaving 3 bases of the junction unmatched. The CDR3 sequence is 13 residues long. Germline-derived CDR1 and CDR2 are SGHNT and YENEEA. This receptor was taken from an adult who received the AZD1222 COVID-19 vaccine. The chain couples TRBV11-3 to TRBJ2-1; 11 nucleotides align to TRBD2. The source was peripheral blood, collected 28 days after the second AZD1222 dose. The CDR3 sequence is CASSSGLAAEQFF. The CDR3 region has the DNA TGTGCCAGCAGCTCGGGACTAGCGGCGGAGCAGTTCTTC.